The 30 T cell receptor beta chains reported below all come from one sample, sequenced in a study of beta chain features in type 1 diabetes. TCRB transcripts that were expressed got sequenced, as all of the isolated RNA had been reverse transcribed. Method: immunoSEQ multiplex PCR; TCRdb's copy keeps in-frame clones and lacks some. Here the sample spans under 400,000 clones, roughly 12% being singletons. Sequencing was done on a sample of naive CD4+ T cells from blood. These receptors were obtained from a man between 18 and 35 years old in good health.

This clone was seen only a few times. The genes are TRBV27 and TRBJ1-1; D unresolved. Per germline, CDR1 MNHEY and CDR2 SMNVEV (reference sequence). Trimming shortened V by 6 bases and J by 1 base, and 12 bases separated the two germline ends. The CDR3 has 14 residues. The CDR3 coding sequence is TGTGCCAGCAGGTCTCAGGATGGGAACACTGAAGCTTTCTTT. This gives the protein CASRSQDGNTEAFF.

This clone has more than one count but fewer than ten. The genes are TRBV6-5 and TRBJ1-1; D might be TRBD1 (5 bases). CDR1 and CDR2 from the germline V gene are MNHEY and SVGAGI. The CDR3 totals 11 residues. CDR3 sequence (DNA): TGTGCTGTCGGGGGGAACACTGAAGCTTTCTTT. It codes for CAVGGNTEAFF.

The CDR3 loop is CASSWRGGDTGELFF. DNA of the CDR3: TGTGCCAGCAGCTGGAGGGGGGGAGACACCGGGGAGCTGTTTTTT. The gene calls are TRBV7-2 and TRBJ2-2; possible D gene TRBD2, 7 bases. V was cut by 4 bases and J by 3 bases, with 12 bases left in between. Looked up from germline, CDR1 is SGHTA and CDR2 is FQGNSA. The CDR3 is 15 residues long.

This clone turned up a few times. This same CDR3 is encoded by further DNA sequences in the sample. The chain carries TRBV28 and TRBJ1-1; TRBD1 aligns across 9 bases. The CDR3 totals 13 residues. CDR1 and CDR2 (germline): MDHEN, SYDVKM. V was pared by 4 bases and J by 4 bases, with 1 base of the junction left unmatched. The CDR3 loop is CASSSGQGTEAFF. In nucleotides, the CDR3 is TGTGCCAGCAGTTCGGGACAGGGCACTGAAGCTTTCTTT.

In its sample, this clone was seen many times. This CDR3 is also generated by other DNA sequences in the sample. This chain uses TRBV15 with TRBJ2-5; no firm D call. The V gene's germline CDR1 is LNHNV and CDR2 YYDKDF (reference sequence). The CDR3 has 13 amino acids. V was clipped by 0 bases and J by 2 bases, with 4 bases between them. In nucleotides, the CDR3 is TGTGCCACCAGCAGAGATCGGCAAGAGACCCAGTACTTC. Translation: CATSRDRQETQYF.

This clone was seen a few times. The J gene is TRBJ1-2, the V gene TRBV9; D unresolved. Germline CDR1 and CDR2: SGDLS and YYNGEE. V gave up 3 bases and J gave up 2 bases, with 8 bases separating them. This CDR3 spans 13 amino acids. This chain's CDR3 is CASSADMNYGYTF. The CDR3 DNA follows: TGTGCCAGCAGCGCCGACATGAACTATGGCTACACCTTC.

V gene TRBV9 combines with J gene TRBJ1-3, with 7 nucleotides matching TRBD1. The germline V gene encodes CDR1 SGDLS and CDR2 YYNGEE. CDR3 length: 17 amino acids. The V gene end was trimmed by 4 bases and the J gene end by 2 bases; junction bases not matched to a gene: 12. CDR3 residues: CASSLRDSLGTGNTIYF. Here the CDR3 DNA reads TGTGCCAGCAGCCTCAGGGACAGCCTGGGAACTGGAAACACCATATATTTT.

There are a few counts of this clone. The V and J genes are TRBV6-1 and TRBJ1-5; 8 positions agree with TRBD1. J lost 5 bases, V lost 7 bases, and 7 bases had no gene match. The CDR3 sequence is 14 residues long. Germline V gene data show CDR1 as MNHNS and CDR2 as SASEGT. The CDR3 DNA sequence: TGTGCCAGCACTCCCGGACAGGGAGATCAGCCCCAGCATTTT. Protein: CASTPGQGDQPQHF.

The chain combines TRBV7-2 with TRBJ1-6; D might be TRBD1 (6 bases). This CDR3 contains 15 residues. Trimming took off 5 bases at V and 4 bases at J, with 12 bases between the two ends. The germline gives CDR1 SGHTA, CDR2 FQGNSA. CDR3 loop: CASSGPGQYNSPLHF. The CDR3 nucleotides are TGTGCCAGCAGCGGGCCGGGACAATATAATTCACCCCTCCACTTT.

The chain joins TRBV4-1 to TRBJ1-4; D uncertain. V was cut by 2 bases and J by 5 bases, with 12 bases left in between. CDR1 and CDR2 from the germline V gene are MGHRA and YSYEKL. The CDR3 loop spans 15 amino acids. The CDR3 protein is CASSQFVEGNEKLFF. CDR3 DNA sequence: TGCGCCAGCAGCCAATTTGTTGAGGGAAATGAAAAACTGTTTTTT.

This clone has just a few counts. V and J are TRBV10-3 and TRBJ2-7, with 14 bases lining up with TRBD2. After removal of 10 bases from V and 5 bases from J, the junction contained 7 bases not matched to a gene. CDR3 size: 14 residues. Germline V CDR1 and CDR2: ENHRY, SYGVKD. The chain's CDR3 is CASAVGLAGDEQYF. As DNA, the CDR3 is TGTGCCAGCGCCGTGGGACTAGCGGGGGACGAGCAGTACTTC.

This chain connects TRBV2 to TRBJ2-1, with 9 bases matching TRBD2. The CDR3 consists of 17 residues. After removal of 6 bases from V and 0 bases from J, the junction contained 9 bases not matched to a gene. Germline V gene lookup returns CDR1 SNHLY and CDR2 FYNNEI. The CDR3 protein is CASRASGEQVSYNEQFF. CDR3 sequence (DNA): TGTGCCAGCAGGGCTAGCGGGGAACAAGTCTCCTACAATGAGCAGTTCTTC.

V is TRBV6-5 and J is TRBJ2-3, with D possibly being TRBD2 (7 bases). Trimming took off 0 bases at V and 4 bases at J, with 11 bases between the two ends. The CDR3 extends over 15 amino acids. Looked up from germline, CDR1 is MNHEY and CDR2 is SVGAGI. The CDR3 sequence is CASSYSMRGPDTQYF. The CDR3 nucleotides read TGTGCCAGCAGTTACTCGATGCGGGGGCCAGATACGCAGTATTTT.

The chain employs TRBV4-1 and TRBJ1-1; 11 nucleotides match TRBD1. V was pared by 2 bases and J by 6 bases, with 8 bases of the junction left unmatched. Germline lookup yields CDR1 MGHRA and CDR2 YSYEKL. The CDR3 sequence is 16 residues long. Here the CDR3 DNA reads TGCGCCAGCAGCCAAATAAGGGGACAGGGGGATTCTGAAGCTTTCTTT. This codes for CASSQIRGQGDSEAFF.

This clone was counted a few times. The V and J genes are TRBV28 and TRBJ1-1; tentatively, D is TRBD1 (5 bases). The V and J ends lost 5 bases and 4 bases respectively, with 11 bases between them. The CDR3 runs 13 residues. CDR1 is MDHEN and CDR2 is SYDVKM in the germline V gene. The CDR3 reads CASSRRDSTEAFF. The CDR3 coding sequence is TGTGCCAGCAGTCGCCGGGACTCCACTGAAGCTTTCTTT.

This clone was seen a few times. This chain connects TRBV7-3 to TRBJ2-2; 8 nucleotides match TRBD1. The germline CDR1 and CDR2 sequences are SGHTA and FQGTGA. With V trimmed by 5 bases and J by 6 bases, 5 bases remained unmatched. CDR3 length: 14 residues. As DNA, the CDR3 is TGTGCCAGCAGCCTGGACAGGGCGTCCGGGGAGCTGTTTTTT. Residues: CASSLDRASGELFF.

This clone was found a few times. The rearrangement uses TRBV7-3 and TRBJ2-2; a possible D gene is TRBD1 (5 bases). The CDR3 has 14 residues. Germline V CDR1 and CDR2: SGHTA, FQGTGA. Trimming left V 5 bases short and J 1 base short, with 8 bases between. The CDR3, as DNA: TGTGCCAGCAGCCTTGGACAGAACACCGGGGAGCTGTTTTTT. Translation: CASSLGQNTGELFF.

This clone occurred a few times. The chain couples TRBV4-3 to TRBJ1-1, with TRBD1 matching 8 bases. V dropped 3 bases and J dropped 5; count of bases not matched to a gene: 5. The CDR3 runs to 14 residues. Germline V gene data show CDR1 as LGHNA and CDR2 as YSLEER. The chain's CDR3 is CASSQGDRLTEAFF. The CDR3, as DNA: TGCGCCAGCAGCCAGGGGGACAGGTTAACTGAAGCTTTCTTT.

V gene TRBV7-9 combines with J gene TRBJ1-1, with D unresolved. The CDR3 consists of 14 residues. With 1 base removed from V and 2 bases from J, the gap between germline ends came to 8 bases. The V gene's germline CDR1 is SEHNR and CDR2 FQNEAQ (reference sequence). The CDR3 spells CASSLGQVNTEAFF. CDR3 sequence (DNA): TGTGCCAGCAGCTTAGGGCAGGTCAACACTGAAGCTTTCTTT.

The chain joins TRBV4-2 to TRBJ1-2; D possibly corresponds to TRBD1 (6 bases). The CDR3 covers 18 residues. V dropped 0 bases and J dropped 5 bases, with 22 bases sitting between them. Looked up from germline, CDR1 is LGHNA and CDR2 is YNFKEQ. CDR3 amino acids: CASSQDLGSTGQLYGYTF. CDR3 nucleotides: TGTGCCAGCAGCCAAGATCTCGGGTCGACAGGACAACTTTATGGCTACACCTTC.

The gene calls are TRBV2 and TRBJ2-7, with D possibly TRBD1 on 6 matching bases. The V gene lost 3 bases and the J gene lost 6 bases, with 6 bases spanning the gap. Germline V gives CDR1 SNHLY, CDR2 FYNNEI. The CDR3 sequence is 11 residues long. CDR3 sequence (DNA): TGTGCCAGCAGTGACAGGGGCGAGCAGTACTTC. This encodes CASSDRGEQYF.

The CDR3 sequence is CASSTSGTNSYEQYF. The DNA of the CDR3 is TGTGCCAGCAGCACCTCCGGGACAAACTCCTACGAGCAGTACTTC. This chain joins TRBV13 and TRBJ2-7; D perhaps matches TRBD1 (6 bases). The length of the CDR3 is 15 residues. With 5 bases removed from V and 0 bases from J, the gap between germline ends came to 14 bases. Germline CDR1 and CDR2: PRHDT and FYEKMQ (reference sequence).

This clone was observed a few times. The gene calls are TRBV9 and TRBJ2-5; D is ambiguous. Trimming shortened V by 0 bases and J by 1 base, and 10 bases separated the two germline ends. The CDR3 loop spans 15 amino acids. CDR1 is SGDLS and CDR2 is YYNGEE in the germline V gene. The chain's CDR3 is CASSVGGATQETQYF. The CDR3 region has the DNA TGTGCCAGCAGCGTAGGAGGTGCAACCCAAGAGACCCAGTACTTC.

This clone occurred a few times. The chain employs TRBV6-5 and TRBJ2-3, with TRBD1 identical over 10 bases. This CDR3 has 14 amino acids. V trimming: 7 bases; J trimming: 3 bases; junction bases outside the gene matches: 4. Germline V gene lookup returns CDR1 MNHEY and CDR2 SVGAGI. CDR3: CASTRDRGTDTQYF. Written as DNA, the CDR3 is TGTGCCAGCACCCGGGACAGGGGTACAGATACGCAGTATTTT.

The rearrangement uses TRBV7-9 and TRBJ2-2; no definite D call. The V gene lost 10 bases and the J gene lost 7 bases, with 19 bases spanning the gap. The CDR3 is made up of 14 amino acids. Germline lookup yields CDR1 SEHNR and CDR2 FQNEAQ (reference sequence). The CDR3 nucleotides read TGTGCCATTATTGACTCCCTAGTGAGCGGGGAGCTGTTTTTT. This codes for CAIIDSLVSGELFF. The full variable domain, in which reference TRBV7-9 and TRBJ2-2 provide the parts outside the CDR3, is DTGVSQNPRHKITKRGQNVTFRCDPISEHNRLYWYRQTLGQGPEFLTYFQNEAQLEKSRLLSDRFSAERPKGSFSTLEIQRTEQGDSAMYLCAIIDSLVSGELFFGEGSRLTVL.

The table lists this clone with a few counts. V gene TRBV7-3 combines with J gene TRBJ2-7; 7 bases agree with TRBD1. Germline CDR1 and CDR2: SGHTA and FQGTGA. The CDR3 extends over 15 amino acids. V trimming: 2 bases; J trimming: 5 bases; junction bases outside the gene matches: 9. The CDR3 loop is CASSLGPDRVHEQYF. CDR3 bases: TGTGCCAGCAGCTTAGGCCCAGACAGGGTCCACGAGCAGTACTTC.

The chain has TRBV15 and TRBJ2-7, with D possibly matching TRBD1 (6 bases). The germline V and J ends were trimmed by 3 bases and 0 bases, with 12 bases remaining between them. CDR1 and CDR2 (germline): LNHNV, YYDKDF (reference sequence). This CDR3 is 15 amino acids long. For the CDR3, the DNA is TGTGCCACCAGCAGGGACAGCTACAGCTCCTACGAGCAGTACTTC. Translated: CATSRDSYSSYEQYF.

This clone was detected a few times. Additional DNA sequences in this sample encode the identical CDR3. V is TRBV6-5 and J is TRBJ1-2; possibly TRBD1 for D (5 bases). Trimming pared 0 bases from V and 2 bases from J, leaving 7 bases between. CDR3 length: 14 amino acids. The V gene's germline CDR1 is MNHEY and CDR2 SVGAGI. CDR3: CASSYSRGNYGYTF. The CDR3 coding sequence is TGTGCCAGCAGTTACTCGCGGGGGAACTATGGCTACACCTTC.

This chain joins TRBV7-2 and TRBJ1-1; the D is unclear. Per germline, CDR1 SGHTA and CDR2 FQGNSA. The CDR3 length is 13 residues. Between the trimmed V and J ends, which lost 3 bases and 3 bases, there was a span of 8 bases. As DNA, the CDR3 is TGTGCCAGCAGCTTCGGGGAGCACACTGAAGCTTTCTTT. Residues: CASSFGEHTEAFF.

To note about this clone: Other DNA sequences of this sample code for an identical CDR3. The V gene is TRBV7-2, the J gene TRBJ1-1, with D possibly being TRBD1 (6 bases). V lost 1 base and J 1 base, leaving 7 bases between the germline ends. Germline V gene sequence: CDR1 SGHTA, CDR2 FQGNSA. The CDR3 has 14 residues. The CDR3 sequence: CASSLGQENTEAFF. The DNA for the CDR3 is TGTGCCAGCAGCTTAGGACAGGAGAACACTGAAGCTTTCTTT.